This T cell receptor (beta chain) was observed in a study of cytomegalovirus exposure and HLA in healthy donors (dated by TCRdb to 2016 to 2017). Concerning the study at large: An earlier analysis of approximately 640 of the donors reported about 290 Gb of sequence data and 120 million or so unique TCR beta sequences from 150 million to 200 million T cells. Roughly 300 gigabases of sequencing data and about 92 million unique TCR sequences made up an early release that covered 500 to 650 HLA-typed donors. Of the 398 genotyped donors, 75% to 85% were placed in the genetic ancestry cluster associated with self-reported Caucasian donors. The aim of the study was to test whether cataloging public T cell receptors could identify signatures of past pathogen exposure. The study used immunosequencing to profile the T cell repertoires of approximately 640 subjects and linked those repertoires to cytomegalovirus serostatus. Besides the first cohort of around 700 subjects, a separate validation cohort made up of about 120 different subjects was used. To predict cytomegalovirus infection status, the study brought together high-throughput TCR immunosequencing, statistical association of individual TCRs with disease status, and machine learning. A later analysis re-examined previously published TCR beta repertoires from over 500 donors and added high-resolution HLA genotyping to investigate patterns of TCR occurrence. Rather than drawing on any new phenotypic data, the later analysis identified candidate immune exposures from TCR beta sequences and the way those sequences occurred across donors. To decide whether each TCR beta V gene segment behaved as functional or pseudogenic, an earlier analysis of 587 of the donors relied on high-throughput TCR beta sequencing. Donor age, sex, ethnicity and CMV serostatus were compiled together with the repertoire data. A later genetic analysis took genome-wide SNP genotypes for about three fifths of the roughly 700 donors and used that subset as a discovery cohort. All discovery cohort repertoires had been generated using a single sequencing platform. Both class I and class II loci were covered by HLA typing, at four-digit resolution. The number of donors typed differed by locus, with roughly 629-640 for A, B, C, DRB1 and DQB1, more than 500 for DQA1, over 600 for DPA1, and some 450 for DPB1. A few DR-DQ haplotypes were treated as single units for association and clustering because of strong linkage in the cohort. Among about 360 genotyped donors of the cohort, an average of around 240,000 unique TCR beta nucleotide sequences were sequenced per donor, 15% to 20% of them non-productive. The investigation overall reported the following: In both the original and validation cohorts, the classifier was reported to diagnose cytomegalovirus status with high specificity and sensitivity. According to the authors, the approach could potentially be generalized to other disease states and immunological phenotypes. A later analysis found that most CMV-associated TCR beta chains appeared HLA-restricted, with HLA associations seemingly driven largely by CMV exposure. The cohort was sequenced for TCR beta chains only, and without alpha or paired-chain data the features that could be detected were limited. Because HLA typing was missing for some donors at each locus, association tests included only the typed subset. Because counts were too low, approximately 18 rarely observed V segments, including chromosome 9 orphons, were excluded from the earlier analysis of 587 of the donors. An earlier analysis of approximately 600 of the donors showed that most TCR beta V segments appeared in productive rearrangements either about 90% or about 30% of the time, which broadly matched IMGT annotations. Linkage disequilibrium might explain the correlated functional status among segregating V segments, but an unknown experimental factor could not be excluded. In a later genetic analysis, a missense DCLRE1C variant was associated with V-gene and J-gene trimming of TCR beta chains, and the association was replicated in an independent cohort. Some IMGT-functional V segments, including TRBV6-2 and TRBV6-3, could not be distinguished by the 87-base-pair reads and were therefore excluded. Several of the top co-occurrence clusters appeared to be linked to parvovirus B19, influenza, CMV and Epstein-Barr virus, according to a later analysis. In a later analysis, HLA-associated TCR beta chains showed more clonal expansion and lower generation probabilities than non-associated chains that were equally common. A later genetic analysis reported fewer N-insertions in productive TCRs among donors in an Asian-associated ancestry cluster than the roughly 670-donor mean. CMV serostatus was the only immune exposure information available for the cohort. At a false discovery rate of 0.05, a later analysis linked some 17,000 TCR beta sequences to specific HLA alleles. In vitro tests confirmed that a few of the cytomegalovirus-associated TCR beta chains recognize cytomegalovirus antigens. The study listed approximately 160 TCR beta chains as associated with cytomegalovirus. In a later analysis, the rate of TCR association differed among HLA loci, with DRB1 alleles having the most associated TCRs and HLA-C alleles having the fewest. The sequencing pipeline was judged likely to have produced a cluster of highly shared sequence variants as a technical artifact. When HLA alleles, especially DR and DQ, strongly co-occurred, TCR associations were difficult to assign to individual alleles. Across donors, most TCR sequences were observed very rarely, whereas some public TCRs were present in many individuals. A further reported finding was that TCR beta sequences accurately predicted the HLA-A and HLA-B alleles for most subjects in the first cohort. Sequencing depth was assumed to be roughly uniform across donors in the presence/absence analyses, though that assumption may not hold.

As to this clone: Its antigen is not yet known. No quality values exist for individual bases; no much larger clone is one base distant.

The cohort was made up of several hundred healthy bone marrow donors. At the time of sampling, all cohort members were nominally healthy, though unrecorded immune exposures were likely present. The donor was CMV seropositive and belonged to the group of over 250 seropositive cohort members. A peripheral blood sample was collected from each donor, and TCR beta sequencing was performed on peripheral blood mononuclear cells. The Qiagen DNeasy Blood Extraction Kit was used to extract genomic DNA from the blood cell samples. Library preparation was by the immunoSEQ multiplex PCR assay. The multiplex PCR relied on a mix of 60 forward primers for TCR Vbeta segments and 13 reverse primers for TCR Jbeta segments. A multiplex PCR assay on genomic DNA amplified the CDR3 region of rearranged TCR beta genes. The Illumina HiSeq System was used to sequence the amplified TCR beta libraries as 87-base-pair reads. Per the authors' processing: A later analysis tallied roughly 78 million unique TCR beta chains across the 700 or so repertoires, and approximately 9.9 million of those chains were shared by two or more donors. A nearest-neighbor algorithm error-corrected the raw reads and collapsed the reads into unique sequences, merging closely related sequences to remove PCR and sequencing errors. To assign V, D and J gene segments, CDR3 sequences were aligned to IMGT reference sequences. Each retained sequence needed at least a six-nucleotide match to both a V gene segment and a J gene segment. A rearrangement was called productive if the CDR3 had no stop codons and remained in frame with V and J, and every other rearrangement was called non-productive. CDR3 was defined by IMGT convention, running from the second conserved V-encoded cysteine to the conserved J-encoded phenylalanine. The earlier analysis of approximately 500 of the donors excluded sequences that lacked an unambiguous match to a single V gene segment. In an earlier analysis of roughly 500 of the donors, V segments were called functional above 56.7% productive rearrangements and were called segregating when the between-donor standard deviation exceeded 5%. A statistical classification framework was built for diagnosing cytomegalovirus status from the catalog of TCR beta chain sequences. V and J gene assignment, in a later analysis, came from comparing TCR nucleotide sequences with IMGT/GENE-DB human TR gene sequences. A later analysis assigned CDR3 sequences and most-parsimonious VDJ recombination scenarios with the TCRdist pipeline. In a later analysis, each TCR beta chain was defined by its CDR3 amino acid sequence together with its V-gene family, and reads without a unique V-gene family were excluded. A later analysis removed nearly 600 highly shared, low-generation-probability nucleotide sequences to deal with suspected cross-contamination and a sequencing artifact. In a later analysis, a clonal expansion index for each public chain was calculated from normalized within-repertoire ranks of inferred template counts. In a later analysis, generation probabilities were computed using a VDJ recombination model fitted to out-of-frame rearrangements, and the results were checked against IGoR. A later analysis scored TCR-TCR, TCR-HLA and TCR-CMV co-occurrence with hypergeometric tests, applying a repertoire-size bias correction to TCR pairs. To estimate false discovery rates, a later analysis permuted the HLA or CMV assignments 20 times. A later analysis grouped co-occurring TCRs with DBSCAN, adding TCRdist sequence similarity when clustering within HLA-allele-positive subsets. Repertoires with fewer than 30,000 or more than 120,000 public chains, plus five repertoires with anomalous nucleotide sharing, were excluded from co-occurrence clustering. This immuneACCESS table, as held by TCRdb, lists in-frame sequences with V and J called but not all clones. Of the missing ones, under half trace to an unresolved V gene in checked studies; the others have no known cause. The V and J calls and clone size were taken over from that table, and D and trimming were inferred from the DNA. The sample contains 100,000 to 150,000 clones, about 80% of them found a single time. The ten largest clones take up roughly 10% of the sample.

The CDR3, from cysteine to phenylalanine, totals 15 residues. Just CDR3 DNA is preserved here, 45 bases in frame from base 1. From a lookup of the germline V gene (reference sequence), CDR1 and CDR2 are MNHEY and SMNVEV. V gives up 3 bases and J gives up 1 base, and the segment between their germline ends measures 13 bases. The clonotype was recovered from a man aged 25 to 40 in good health and CMV-seropositive. The sequenced material came from PBMCs. The chain is made from TRBV27 and TRBJ2-7; the D gene remains uncertain. The CDR3 region has the sequence CASSFYLHSSYEQYF. The bases are TGTGCCAGCAGTTTCTACCTCCACTCTTCCTACGAGCAGTACTTC.